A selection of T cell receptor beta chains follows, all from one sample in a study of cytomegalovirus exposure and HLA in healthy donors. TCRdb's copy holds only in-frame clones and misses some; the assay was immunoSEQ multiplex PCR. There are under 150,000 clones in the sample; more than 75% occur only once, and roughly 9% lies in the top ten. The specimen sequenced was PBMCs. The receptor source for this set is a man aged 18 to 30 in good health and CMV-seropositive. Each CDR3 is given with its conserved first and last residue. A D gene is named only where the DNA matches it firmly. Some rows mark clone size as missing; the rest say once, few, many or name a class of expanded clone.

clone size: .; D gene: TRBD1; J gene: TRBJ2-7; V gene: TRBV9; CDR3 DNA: TGTGCCAGCAGCGTAGACGGGACAGGGACCTACGAGCAGTACTTC; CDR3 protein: CASSVDGTGTYEQYF
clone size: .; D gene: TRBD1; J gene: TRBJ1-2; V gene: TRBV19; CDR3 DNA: TGTGCCAGTAGTCCCAGATCCGGGACAGGTTTTAACTATGGCTACACCTTC; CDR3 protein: CASSPRSGTGFNYGYTF
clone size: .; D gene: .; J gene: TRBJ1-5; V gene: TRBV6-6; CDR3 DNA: TGTGCCAGCAGTGACAGAGATCAGCCCCAGCATTTT; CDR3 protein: CASSDRDQPQHF
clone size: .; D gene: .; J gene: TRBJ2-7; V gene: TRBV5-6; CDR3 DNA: TGTGCCAGCAGTATTGGGCTATGGGAGCAGTACTTC; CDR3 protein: CASSIGLWEQYF
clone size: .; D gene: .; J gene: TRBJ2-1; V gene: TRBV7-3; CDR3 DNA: TGTGCCAGCAGCTTACCAGGGGATGAGCAGTTCTTC; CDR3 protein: CASSLPGDEQFF
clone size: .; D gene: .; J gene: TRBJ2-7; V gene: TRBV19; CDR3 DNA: TGTGCCAGTAGAACAGAGAACTACGAGCAGTACTTC; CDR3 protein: CASRTENYEQYF
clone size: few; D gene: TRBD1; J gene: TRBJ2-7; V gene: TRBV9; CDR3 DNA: TGTGCCAGCAGCGCAGGACAGGGTTTCGAGCAGTACTTC; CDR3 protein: CASSAGQGFEQYF
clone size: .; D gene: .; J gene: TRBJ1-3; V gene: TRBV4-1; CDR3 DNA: TGCGCCAGCAGCCAACCAACCACAAACTCTGGAAACACCATATATTTT; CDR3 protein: CASSQPTTNSGNTIYF
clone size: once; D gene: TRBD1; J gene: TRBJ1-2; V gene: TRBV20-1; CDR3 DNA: TGCAGTGCTAACAGGGGGGATGGCTACACCTTC; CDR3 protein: CSANRGDGYTF
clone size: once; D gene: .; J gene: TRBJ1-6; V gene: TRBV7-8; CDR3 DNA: TGTGCCAGCAGCTTAGAACTCCATATTCCGGTCTCACCCCTCCACTTT; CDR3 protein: CASSLELHIPVSPLHF
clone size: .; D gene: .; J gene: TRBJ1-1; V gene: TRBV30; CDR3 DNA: TGTGCCTGGAGAGACATGAACACTGAAGCTTTCTTT; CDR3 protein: CAWRDMNTEAFF
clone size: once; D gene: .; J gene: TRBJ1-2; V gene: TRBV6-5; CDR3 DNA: TGTGCCAGCAGTTACAATTTTAGGGGGACCTATGGCTACACCTTC; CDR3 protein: CASSYNFRGTYGYTF
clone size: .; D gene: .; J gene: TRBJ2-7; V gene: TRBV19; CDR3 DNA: TGTGCCAGTAGTATAGGCCTCGGGACTTCCACCTACGAGCAGTACTTC; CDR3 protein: CASSIGLGTSTYEQYF
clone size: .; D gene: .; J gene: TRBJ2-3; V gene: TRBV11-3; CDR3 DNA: TGTGCCAGCAGTTTGGGGAGCGGCACAGATACGCAGTATTTT; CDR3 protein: CASSLGSGTDTQYF
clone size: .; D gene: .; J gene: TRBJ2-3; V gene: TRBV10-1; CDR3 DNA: TGCGCCAGCAGTGAGTCGGGAGGAGATCCTTTAGGGATGCAGTATTTT; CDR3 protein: CASSESGGDPLGMQYF
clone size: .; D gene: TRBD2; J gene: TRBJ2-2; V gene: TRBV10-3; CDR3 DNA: TGTGCCATCAGTGAGGGCCTCACTAGCGGCGCCCTGGCCGGGGAGCTGTTTTTT; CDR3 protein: CAISEGLTSGALAGELFF
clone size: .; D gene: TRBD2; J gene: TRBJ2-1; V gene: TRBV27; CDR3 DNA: TGTGCCAGCAGTTTATCTCCCCCCACGACTATGCTAGCGGCAACCTACAATGAGCAGTTCTTC; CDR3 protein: CASSLSPPTTMLAATYNEQFF
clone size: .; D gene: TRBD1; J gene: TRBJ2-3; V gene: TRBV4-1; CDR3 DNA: TGCGCCAGCAGCCGAGAGGGACAGACAGATACGCAGTATTTT; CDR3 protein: CASSREGQTDTQYF
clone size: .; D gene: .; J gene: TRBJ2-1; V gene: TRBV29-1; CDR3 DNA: TGCAGCGCGATCAGGGGATCCTACAATGAGCAGTTCTTC; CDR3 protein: CSAIRGSYNEQFF
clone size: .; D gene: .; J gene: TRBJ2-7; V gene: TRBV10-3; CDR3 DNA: TGTGCCACACGGGACTCACAACCCTACGAGCAGTACTTC; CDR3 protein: CATRDSQPYEQYF
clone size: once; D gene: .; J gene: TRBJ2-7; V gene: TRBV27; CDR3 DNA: TGTGCCAGCAGTTGGAGTAGCGGAGAATACCACTACGAGCAGTACTTC; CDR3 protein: CASSWSSGEYHYEQYF
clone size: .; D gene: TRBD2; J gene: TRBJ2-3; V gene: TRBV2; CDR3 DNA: TGTGCCAGCAGTGGATTAGGGGCTAGCGGGGACCCCACAGATACGCAGTATTTT; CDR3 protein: CASSGLGASGDPTDTQYF
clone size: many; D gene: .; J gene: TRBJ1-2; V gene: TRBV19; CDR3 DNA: TGTGCCAGTAGTAGTGGGGGACTCCTCTATGGCTACACCTTC; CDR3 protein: CASSSGGLLYGYTF
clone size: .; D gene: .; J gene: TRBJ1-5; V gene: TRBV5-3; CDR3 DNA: TGTGCCAGAAGCTTTCCCTCTACCGGGAGGGATCAGCCCCAGCATTTT; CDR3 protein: CARSFPSTGRDQPQHF
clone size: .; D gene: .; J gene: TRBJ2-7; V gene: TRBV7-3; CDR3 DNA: TGTGCCAGCAGCTTAACGTCGGGAGAAAGTGACGAGCAGTACTTC; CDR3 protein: CASSLTSGESDEQYF
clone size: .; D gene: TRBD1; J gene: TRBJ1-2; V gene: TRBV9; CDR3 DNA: TGTGCCAGCCGTAGACAGGGCACCTATGGCTACACCTTC; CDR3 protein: CASRRQGTYGYTF
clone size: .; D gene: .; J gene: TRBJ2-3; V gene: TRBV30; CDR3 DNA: TGTGCCTGGAGTGCCCGAGGGACAGATACGCAGTATTTT; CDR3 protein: CAWSARGTDTQYF
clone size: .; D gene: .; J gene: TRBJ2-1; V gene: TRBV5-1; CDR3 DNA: TGCGCCAGCACCCTCTCACAGGGCTATGAGCAGTTCTTC; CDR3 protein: CASTLSQGYEQFF
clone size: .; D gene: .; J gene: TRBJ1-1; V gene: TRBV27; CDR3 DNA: TGTGCCAGCAGTTTTTCCGGGACAATTGACACTGAAGCTTTCTTT; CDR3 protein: CASSFSGTIDTEAFF
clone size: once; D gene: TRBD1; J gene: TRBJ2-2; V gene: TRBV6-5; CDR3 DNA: TGTGCCAGCAGATTGACAGGGGCGAACACCGGGGAGCTGTTTTTT; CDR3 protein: CASRLTGANTGELFF
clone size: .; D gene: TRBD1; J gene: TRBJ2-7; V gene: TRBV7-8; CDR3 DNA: TGTGCCAGCAGCGGGGACAGGGTGGGCTACGAGCAGTACTTC; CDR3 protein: CASSGDRVGYEQYF
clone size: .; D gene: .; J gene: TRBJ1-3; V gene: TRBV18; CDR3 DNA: TGTGCCAGCTCACCTTTCACAGGACAAACTGGAAACACCATATATTTT; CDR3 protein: CASSPFTGQTGNTIYF
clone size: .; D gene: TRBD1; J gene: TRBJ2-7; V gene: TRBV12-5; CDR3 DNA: TGTGCTAGTGGTCCCGACAGGGGGGGCGAGCAGTACTTC; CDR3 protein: CASGPDRGGEQYF
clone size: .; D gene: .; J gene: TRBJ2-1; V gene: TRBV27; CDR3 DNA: TGTGCCAGTAGGGTCCACGGGGCGGTAGTCTCAGGCGAGCGGGTCATTTCTAGGAATGAGCAGTTCTTC; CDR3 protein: CASRVHGAVVSGERVISRNEQFF
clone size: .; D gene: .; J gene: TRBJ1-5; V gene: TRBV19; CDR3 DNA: TGTGCCAGTAGTTCCAGGGGTTCTAGCAATCAGCCCCAGCATTTT; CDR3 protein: CASSSRGSSNQPQHF
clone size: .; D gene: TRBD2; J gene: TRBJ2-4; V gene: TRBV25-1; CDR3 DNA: TGTGCCAGCAGCTCTAGCGGGAGATTGTCGAACATTCAGTACTTC; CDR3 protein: CASSSSGRLSNIQYF
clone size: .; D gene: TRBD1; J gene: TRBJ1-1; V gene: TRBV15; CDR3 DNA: TGTGCCACCAGCAGCCAGGGGGTTGAAGCTTTCTTT; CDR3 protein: CATSSQGVEAFF